This T cell receptor (beta chain) stems from a study of early T cells in non-severe SARS-CoV-2 infection. The overall study: Chains were not paired, and sequencing was done on bulk RNA from unsorted whole blood. Findings and limits, study-wide: Anti-spike CD8 specificities were favored by VDJdb matching, whose results missed private and CD4 specificities.

This clonotype was detected ten times or more. As yet, its antigen is unknown. Individual cDNA molecules received unique molecular identifiers during library preparation. MiXCR was run by TCRdb on the 5' RACE reads, yielding one entry per CDR3 protein. The sample yields 75,000 to 95,000 distinct CDR3 sequences, 15% to 20% seen once. The germline V gene has CDR1 SGHTA and CDR2 FQGTGA. V lost 2 bases and J 8 bases, leaving 13 bases between the germline ends. The CDR3 is made up of 14 amino acids. The starting material was whole blood, obtained at baseline. This clonotype was obtained from an adult who was a healthcare worker with PCR-confirmed SARS-CoV-2 infection or an uninfected control (not recorded which). V is TRBV7-3 and J is TRBJ2-1, with D unclear. This CDR3 reads CASSLGPSVDEQFF. CDR3 bases: TGTGCCAGCAGCTTAGGCCCCAGTGTTGATGAGCAGTTCTTC.